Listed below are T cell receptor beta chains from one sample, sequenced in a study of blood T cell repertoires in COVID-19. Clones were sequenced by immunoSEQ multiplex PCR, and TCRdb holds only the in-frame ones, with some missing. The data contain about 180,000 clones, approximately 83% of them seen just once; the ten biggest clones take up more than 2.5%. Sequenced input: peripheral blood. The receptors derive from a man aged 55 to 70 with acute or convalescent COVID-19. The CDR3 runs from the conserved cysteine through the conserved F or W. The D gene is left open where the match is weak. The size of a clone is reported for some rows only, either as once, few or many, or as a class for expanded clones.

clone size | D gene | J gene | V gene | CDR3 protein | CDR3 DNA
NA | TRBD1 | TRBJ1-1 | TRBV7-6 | CASSSPGGWVATEAFF | TGTGCCAGCAGTTCACCAGGGGGCTGGGTGGCCACTGAAGCTTTCTTT
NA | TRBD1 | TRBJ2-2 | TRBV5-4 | CASSLAGTGRTGELFF | TGTGCCAGCAGCTTGGCAGGGACAGGGCGCACCGGGGAGCTGTTTTTT
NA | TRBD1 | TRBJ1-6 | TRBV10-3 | CAIRGQGRSPLHF | TGTGCCATCAGAGGACAGGGAAGGTCACCCCTCCACTTT
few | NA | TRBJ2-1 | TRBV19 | CASSILGLSGHEQFF | TGTGCCAGTAGTATTTTGGGACTTAGCGGCCATGAGCAGTTCTTC
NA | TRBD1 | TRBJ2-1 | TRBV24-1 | CATSGTGRLF | TGTGCCACCAGTGGGACAGGGCGCCTCTTC
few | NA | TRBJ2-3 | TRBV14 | CASSQNRLSTDTQYF | TGTGCCAGCAGCCAAAACCGCCTAAGCACAGATACGCAGTATTTT
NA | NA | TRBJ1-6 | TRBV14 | CASSRTGNSPLHF | TGTGCCAGCAGCCGTACCGGGAATTCACCCCTCCACTTT
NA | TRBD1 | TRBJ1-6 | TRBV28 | CASSPGPGQGLSSYNSPLHF | TGTGCCAGCAGTCCGGGACCGGGACAGGGCCTTTCCTCCTATAATTCACCCCTCCACTTT
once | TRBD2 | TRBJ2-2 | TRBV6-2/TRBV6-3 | CASSYSEGLGDTGELFF | TGTGCCAGCAGTTACTCGGAGGGACTAGGGGACACCGGGGAGCTGTTTTTT
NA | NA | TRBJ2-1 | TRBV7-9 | CASSRGRENIFNEQFF | TGTGCCAGCAGCAGAGGTCGGGAGAATATCTTCAATGAGCAGTTCTTC
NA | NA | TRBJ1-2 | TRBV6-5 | CASSLNTHNYGYTF | TGTGCCAGCAGTTTAAACACCCATAACTATGGCTACACCTTC
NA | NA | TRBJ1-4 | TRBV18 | CASSPALQGSEKLFF | TGTGCCAGCTCACCCGCCCTTCAGGGCTCCGAAAAACTGTTTTTT
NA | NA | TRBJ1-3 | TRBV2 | CASQGSGNTIYF | TGTGCCAGCCAGGGCTCTGGAAACACCATATATTTT
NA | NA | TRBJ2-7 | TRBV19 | CASSMSVGSYEQYF | TGTGCCAGTAGTATGAGCGTCGGCTCCTACGAGCAGTACTTC
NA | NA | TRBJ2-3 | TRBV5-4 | CASTPALDALTQYF | TGTGCCAGCACCCCAGCCCTAGATGCTCTCACGCAGTATTTT
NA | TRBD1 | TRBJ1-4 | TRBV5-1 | CASSPRGGSEKLFF | TGCGCCAGCAGCCCCCGAGGGGGCTCTGAAAAACTGTTTTTT